This paragraph reports one T cell receptor beta chain. Its antigen remains unidentified. These data are taken from a study of cytomegalovirus exposure and HLA in healthy donors. These donors counted as nominally healthy when sampled, but unrecorded immune exposures were likely. A multiplex PCR was run with 60 Vbeta primers and 13 Jbeta primers. Assay: immunoSEQ multiplex PCR; the TCRdb copy retains only in-frame clones and omits some. This table holds roughly 160,000 clones, 80% to 90% found once. Germline V gives CDR1 MNHEY, CDR2 SMNVEV (reference sequence). V lost 7 bases to trimming and J lost 3 bases; unmatched junction nucleotides: 9. The CDR3 runs 15 residues. Study-wide points: Earlier analysis found most TCR beta V segments productive about 87% or about 30% of the time. In presence/absence analyses, roughly uniform sequencing depth across donors was assumed.

Material: PBMCs. This receptor was obtained from a woman in her 30s in good health and CMV-seropositive. The J gene is TRBJ2-7, the V gene TRBV27, with TRBD1 matching 10 bases. The CDR3 DNA sequence: TGTGCCAGCAACTCTCTGGGACAGGGGTACTACGAGCAGTACTTC. This encodes CASNSLGQGYYEQYF.